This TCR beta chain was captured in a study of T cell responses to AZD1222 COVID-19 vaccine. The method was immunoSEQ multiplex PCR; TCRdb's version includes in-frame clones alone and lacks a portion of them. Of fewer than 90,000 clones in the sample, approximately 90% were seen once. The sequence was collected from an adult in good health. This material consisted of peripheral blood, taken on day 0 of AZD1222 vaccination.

The CDR3 nucleotides are TGTGCCAGCAAAGATCAGGGGGATTCACCCCTCCACTTT. Translating it yields CASKDQGDSPLHF. This chain joins TRBV12-3 or TRBV12-4 and TRBJ1-6; TRBD1 agrees at 7 bases. Trimming took 7 bases from V and 8 from J; bases not matched to a gene: 5. The CDR3 totals 13 residues.